Presented here are 22 T cell receptor beta chains from one specimen sequenced in a study of tumor-infiltrating lymphocytes in primary liver carcinoma. From approximately 490 ng total RNA, TCR beta cDNA was generated with a primer in the constant region. Slightly modified ARM-PCR with three nested multiplex PCR rounds yielded TCR beta libraries. Amplification in the first two PCR rounds was performed using TRBV1-TRBV30 forward primers and a C-beta reverse primer for 9 to 11 cycles each. TCRdb re-analysed the multiplex PCR reads in MiXCR, keeping a single row per CDR3 protein. The table includes approximately 190,000 distinct CDR3 sequences, 70% to 90% detected once. Joint extraction of RNA and DNA used roughly 20-32 mg of bulk tissue that was unsorted. The sequenced sample consisted of tumor tissue from primary liver carcinoma. The receptor source for this set is a man aged 35-49 years with primary liver carcinoma and hepatitis B virus infection.

This rearrangement joins TRBV4-1 to TRBJ1-5; no clear D. Germline V CDR1 and CDR2: MGHRA, YSYEKL. Trimming pared 4 bases from V and 0 bases from J, leaving 13 bases between. There are 16 residues in the CDR3. CDR3 sequence reads: CASSPVETVSNQPQHF. CDR3 nucleotide sequence: TGCGCCAGCAGCCCCGTTGAGACGGTTAGCAATCAGCCCCAGCATTTT.

To note about this clonotype: The CDR3 end shows no conserved phenylalanine or tryptophan, and so a read error is likely. Here the CDR3 DNA reads TGTGCCATCAGCTTATACGCGAACAGCGGGGAGCTGTTTGTT. It specifies CAISLYANSGELFV. The V gene is TRBV11-3, the J gene TRBJ2-2; D gene unclear. Germline CDR1 reads SGHNT; CDR2 reads YENEEA. The CDR3 sequence is 14 residues long.

The CDR3 bases are TGCAGTGTGCTAACTGATACCTACGAGCAGTACTTC. As protein: CSVLTDTYEQYF. The gene calls are TRBV20-1 and TRBJ2-7; no definite D call. Trimming removed 7 bases at V and 2 bases at J, with 12 bases between. The CDR3 is 12 residues long. CDR1 DFQATT and CDR2 SNEGSKA come from the germline V gene (reference sequence).

This clonotype was found many times. The rearrangement joins TRBV28 to TRBJ2-7; D is unclear. V lost 4 bases and J lost 0, with 13 bases in between. Germline V gene data show CDR1 as MDHEN and CDR2 as SYDVKM. This CDR3 has 15 amino acids. CDR3 in DNA: TGTGCCAGCAGTTATGCCACAGCATTCTCCTACGAGCAGTACTTC. This translates into CASSYATAFSYEQYF.

Comment on this clonotype: At one boundary the junction diverges from the germline segment, which might be a read error. The chain uses TRBV6-5 and TRBJ1-2; D uncertain. Germline V gene lookup returns CDR1 MNHEY and CDR2 SVGAGI. The CDR3 contains 11 residues. The CDR3 coding sequence is TGTGTCAGCACCGATGGGAGATGCTACACCTTC. Translating it yields CVSTDGRCYTF.

Note on this clonotype: The junction departs from the called germline gene at one end, perhaps through a read error. V usage is TRBV5-4 and J usage is TRBJ2-2; the D gene could be TRBD1 or TRBD2 (6 bases each). The CDR3 is 14 amino acids. CDR1 SGHNT and CDR2 YYREEE come from the germline V gene (reference sequence). For the CDR3, the DNA is TGTGCCAGCAGACCAGGGGCGAACACGGGGGAGCTGATTTTT. Encoded protein: CASRPGANTGELIF.

In regard to this clonotype: A junction end diverges from the germline sequence, so it may reflect a read error. The chain employs TRBV6-1 and TRBJ1-2, with D unclear. Germline V gene data show CDR1 as MNHNS and CDR2 as SASEGT. CDR3 size: 12 residues. The DNA for the CDR3 is TGTGTCAGCAGTGTCCCCCTATATGGCTACACTTTC. This codes for CVSSVPLYGYTF.

The chain joins TRBV12-5 to TRBJ2-7; D remains unclear. The CDR3 sequence is 13 residues long. Germline CDR1 and CDR2: LGHNT and FRNRAP. CDR3 DNA sequence: TGTGCCATTGAGGAGACCAGTACCTACGAGCAGTACTTC. Translated, it gives CAIEETSTYEQYF.

Regarding this clonotype: One junction end does not reproduce the germline sequence, and a read error may be involved. The chain recombines TRBV11-2 with TRBJ2-3, with D maybe TRBD2 (5 bases). The CDR3 sequence is 15 residues long. In germline, CDR1 is SGHAT, CDR2 FQNNGV. CDR3 sequence (DNA): TGTACCAGCAGCGATAGTGGGAGATATACAGATACGCAGTATTTT. Its protein product is CTSSDSGRYTDTQYF.

In regard to this clonotype: This may be a read error: a much more frequent sequence differs by one nucleotide. The genes are TRBV7-8 and TRBJ2-7; D is uncertain. This CDR3 contains 13 residues. Germline-derived CDR1 and CDR2 are SGHVS and FQNEAQ. The germline V and J ends were trimmed by 5 bases and 1 base, with 9 bases remaining between them. The CDR3 DNA reads as TGTGCCAGCAGCCCGTCTGATTCCTACGAGCAGTACTTC. It is translated as CASSPSDSYEQYF.

As to this clonotype: At one end the junction does not follow the germline gene, possibly because of a read error. V usage is TRBV12-3 or TRBV12-4 and J usage is TRBJ1-4, with D maybe TRBD1 (6 bases). This CDR3 comprises 13 residues. The CDR3 spells CATSASGTEKLFF. CDR3 sequence (DNA): TGTGCCACCAGTGCCTCCGGGACAGAAAAACTGTTTTTT.

Notes on this clonotype: A read error is likely, as this CDR3 ends without the conserved phenylalanine or tryptophan. V and J are TRBV10-1 and TRBJ2-4; 10 bases agree with TRBD2. V shed 9 bases and J 2 bases; nucleotides not matched to a gene: 10. The CDR3 sequence is 16 residues long. Germline-derived CDR1 and CDR2 are WNHNN and SYGVQD (reference sequence). The CDR3 sequence is CASSTLAGRTKNIQYL. The CDR3 DNA follows: TGCGCCAGTAGCACACTAGCGGGAAGGACCAAAAACATTCAGTACCTG.

Points on this clonotype: At one boundary the junction diverges from the germline segment, which might be a read error. The rearrangement joins TRBV11-1 to TRBJ2-4; 7 nucleotides match TRBD2. Germline CDR1 reads SGHAT; CDR2 reads FQDESV (reference sequence). The CDR3 totals 17 residues. CDR3 coding DNA: TGTGCCAGCAGCTTTCACGGTACTAGCGTGACCAAAAACATTCAGTATTTC. As protein: CASSFHGTSVTKNIQYF.

The chain uses TRBV6-1 and TRBJ2-7, with D perhaps TRBD2 (5 bases). The V and J ends lost 2 bases and 6 bases respectively, with 11 bases between them. Germline CDR1 MNHNS, CDR2 SASEGT. The length of the CDR3 is 13 residues. The CDR3 loop reads CASSERDEGEQYF. The CDR3 region has the DNA TGTGCCAGCAGTGAACGGGATGAAGGCGAGCAGTACTTC.

Notes on this clonotype: Germline is not matched at one junction end, which may reflect a read error. The J gene is TRBJ2-5, the V gene TRBV6-1; D ambiguous. The length of the CDR3 is 13 residues. Per the germline V gene, CDR1 is MNHNS and CDR2 is SASEGT. The CDR3 region is CTSSRVPWETQYF. In DNA form, the CDR3 reads TGTACCAGCAGCCGAGTACCGTGGGAGACCCAGTACTTC.

With regard to this clonotype: Since the CDR3 does not end with the conserved phenylalanine or tryptophan, this likely comes from a read error. The chain employs TRBV12-3 or TRBV12-4 and TRBJ2-1; perhaps TRBD1 as D (6 bases). The CDR3 runs to 14 residues. CDR3 coding DNA: TGTGCCAACAGTCCCCAGGGGCGGCGGAATGAGCAGTTCTCC. Its translation: CANSPQGRRNEQFS.

The table lists this clonotype with many counts. The rearrangement links TRBV2 to TRBJ1-1, with TRBD1 matching over 10 bases. Germline V lookup: CDR1 SNHLY, CDR2 FYNNEI. The J segment lost 2 bases and the V segment lost 4 bases, leaving 4 bases of the junction unmatched. The CDR3 loop spans 15 amino acids. The CDR3: CASSAGQGRNTEAFF. CDR3 nucleotide sequence: TGTGCCAGCAGTGCGGGACAGGGGCGCAACACTGAAGCTTTCTTT.

Details on this clonotype: The final CDR3 position lacks the conserved phenylalanine or tryptophan, pointing to a likely read error. CDR3 residues: CASSQDIAGGLAGGSPQFL. CDR3 DNA sequence: TGTGCCAGCAGCCAAGATATAGCGGGTGGACTAGCGGGAGGGAGCCCACAGTTCTTA. The gene calls are TRBV4-2 and TRBJ2-1; 15 bases map to TRBD2. CDR3 length: 19 residues. Looked up from germline, CDR1 is LGHNA and CDR2 is YNFKEQ. With 0 bases clipped from V and 13 bases from J, the junction kept 16 bases outside the gene matches.

This clonotype was detected ten times or more. This chain connects TRBV5-1 to TRBJ2-2; D ambiguous. The germline CDR1 and CDR2 sequences are SGHRS and YFSETQ. CDR3 length: 12 amino acids. Trimming shortened V by 3 bases and J by 8 bases, and 8 bases separated the two germline ends. CDR3 DNA: TGCGCCAGCAGCTCAGGTTGGGGGGAGCTGTTTTTT. It translates to CASSSGWGELFF.

Worth noting for this clonotype: One end of the junction fails to match germline, which may point to a read error. The chain uses TRBV6-2 or TRBV6-3 and TRBJ1-2; TRBD1 matches at 7 bases. The CDR3 runs to 13 residues. Germline loops: CDR1 MNHEY, CDR2 SVGEGT. CDR3 sequence (DNA): TGTGCCAGCAACGCCGGGACAGCCTATGGCTACGTCTTC. Its protein product is CASNAGTAYGYVF.

Regarding this clonotype: A much larger clone sits a single nucleotide away, making a read error possible. This chain uses TRBV10-2 with TRBJ1-5, with D possibly being TRBD1 (6 bases). The CDR3 is 11 residues long. Germline lookup yields CDR1 WSHSY and CDR2 SAAADI. CDR3 residues: CTSGEGGLQHF. The CDR3 DNA reads TGCACCAGCGGAGAGGGGGGGTTACAGCATTTT.

This chain uses TRBV28 with TRBJ2-3; no clear D gene. Germline CDR1 and CDR2: MDHEN and SYDVKM. This CDR3 has 14 amino acids. V was cut by 8 bases and J by 3 bases, with 15 bases left in between. CDR3 loop: CASPKTMLTDTQYF. CDR3 nucleotide sequence: TGTGCCAGCCCTAAGACAATGCTGACAGATACGCAGTATTTT.